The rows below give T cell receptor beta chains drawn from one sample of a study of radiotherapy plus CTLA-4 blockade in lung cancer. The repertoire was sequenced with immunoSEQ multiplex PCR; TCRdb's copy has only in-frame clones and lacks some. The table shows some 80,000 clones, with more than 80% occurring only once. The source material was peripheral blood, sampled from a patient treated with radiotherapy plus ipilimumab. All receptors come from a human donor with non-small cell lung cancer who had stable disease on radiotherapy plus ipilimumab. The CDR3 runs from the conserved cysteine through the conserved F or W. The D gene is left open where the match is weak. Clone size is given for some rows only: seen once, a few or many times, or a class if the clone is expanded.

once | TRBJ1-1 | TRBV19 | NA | TGTGCCAGTAGTATAGGGTGGGGACTTGGCGCTGAAGCTTTCTTT | CASSIGWGLGAEAFF
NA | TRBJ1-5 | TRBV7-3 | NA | TGTGCCAGCAGCTTAAGGGCCAATCAGCCCCAGCATTTT | CASSLRANQPQHF
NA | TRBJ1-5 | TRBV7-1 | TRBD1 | TGTGCCAGCAGTATGAGGGGGTGGGACAGGGGCAATCAGCCCCAGCATTTT | CASSMRGWDRGNQPQHF
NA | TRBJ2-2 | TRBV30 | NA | TGTGCCGGAAACAGATATGGGGGCGCCACCGGGGAGCTGTTTTTT | CAGNRYGGATGELFF
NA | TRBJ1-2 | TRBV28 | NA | TGTGCCAGCAGCGGGAGCTATGGCTACACCTTC | CASSGSYGYTF
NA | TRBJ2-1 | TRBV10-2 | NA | TGCGCCAGCAGTGATAATACGGGAGAGCTCTACAATGAGCAGTTCTTC | CASSDNTGELYNEQFF
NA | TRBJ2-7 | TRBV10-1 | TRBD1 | TGCGCCAGCAGTGACCCGGGACAGCCCTTCTACGAGCAGTACTTC | CASSDPGQPFYEQYF
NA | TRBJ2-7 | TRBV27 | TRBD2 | TGTGCCAGCAGTTCGGGGGGGACTTTAAGAGAGCAGTACTTC | CASSSGGTLREQYF
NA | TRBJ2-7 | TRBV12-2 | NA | TGTGCAAGTCGCTTAGTCTCGAAGCGGGGGGACCACGAGCAGTACTTC | CASRLVSKRGDHEQYF
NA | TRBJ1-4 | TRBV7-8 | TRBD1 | TGTGCCAGCAGCTTAGGAAAGGCCAGGGGGCTCGCCGGGACTAATGAAAAACTGTTTTTT | CASSLGKARGLAGTNEKLFF
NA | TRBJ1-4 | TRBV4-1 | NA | TGCGCCAGCAGCCAAGAAGGGGGACTGAGTAATGAAAAACTGTTTTTT | CASSQEGGLSNEKLFF
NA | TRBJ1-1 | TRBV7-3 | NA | TGTGCCAGCAGCTTAACCGCCCGGGGTCAAATATGGGGGACTGAAGCTTTCTTT | CASSLTARGQIWGTEAFF
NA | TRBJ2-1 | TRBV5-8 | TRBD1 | TGTGCCAGCAGATCTGGGACAGGCAATGAGCAGTTCTTC | CASRSGTGNEQFF
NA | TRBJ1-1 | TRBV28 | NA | TGTGCCAGCAGCGTGACAGGAAGGTACACTGAAGCTTTCTTT | CASSVTGRYTEAFF
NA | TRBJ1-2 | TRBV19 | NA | TGTGCCAGTTCGCTGGCTAACTATGGCTACACCTTC | CASSLANYGYTF
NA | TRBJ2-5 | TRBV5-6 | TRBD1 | TGTGCCAGCAGCCGACAGGGGGAGACCCAGTACTTC | CASSRQGETQYF
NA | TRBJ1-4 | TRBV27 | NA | TGTGCCAGCAGGTCTCCAGGTCTGGATCGTGAAAAACTGTTTTTT | CASRSPGLDREKLFF
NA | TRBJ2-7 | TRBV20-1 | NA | TGCAGTGCTAGAGGGACATCCGAGCAGTACTTC | CSARGTSEQYF
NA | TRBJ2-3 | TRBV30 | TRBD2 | TGTGCCTGGAGTGTTAGCGGGAGAGGGGCAGATACGCAGTATTTT | CAWSVSGRGADTQYF
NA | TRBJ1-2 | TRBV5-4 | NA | TGTGCCAGCAGCTTGCTGCGGGGGTTTGGCTACACCTTC | CASSLLRGFGYTF
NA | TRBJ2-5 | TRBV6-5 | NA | TGTGCCAGCACCCCGACTGGAAGCGAGACCCAGTACTTC | CASTPTGSETQYF
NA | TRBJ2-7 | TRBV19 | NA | TGTGCCAGTAGTATGGGCCACCCCTACGAGCAGTACTTC | CASSMGHPYEQYF
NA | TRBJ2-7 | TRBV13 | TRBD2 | TGTGCCAGCAGCTTAAGGGCTAGCGGGGCCTACGAGCAGTACTTC | CASSLRASGAYEQYF
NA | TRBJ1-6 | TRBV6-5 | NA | TGTGCCAGCAGTACGCCGACCGAACCCCTCCACTTT | CASSTPTEPLHF
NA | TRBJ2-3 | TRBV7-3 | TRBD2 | TGTGCCAGCAGCTTAATCCCCGGGACTAGCGGGATCATAGATACGCAGTATTTT | CASSLIPGTSGIIDTQYF
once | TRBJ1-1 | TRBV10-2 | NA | TGCGCCAGCAGTTTACAGGACGTGAACACTGAAGCTTTCTTT | CASSLQDVNTEAFF
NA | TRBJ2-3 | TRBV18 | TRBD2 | TGTGCCAGCTCCCACGAGGGCGGGGGGCTAGATACGCAGTATTTT | CASSHEGGGLDTQYF
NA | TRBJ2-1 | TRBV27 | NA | TGTGCCAGCAGTCGAAGCAGTGAGCAGTTCTTC | CASSRSSEQFF
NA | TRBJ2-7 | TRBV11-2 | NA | TGTGCCAGCAGCTTAGCGTCGGACTACGAGCAGTACTTC | CASSLASDYEQYF
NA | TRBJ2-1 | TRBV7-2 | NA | TGTGCCAGCAGCTTAGTATCCGGGTTTGGCCAGTTCTTC | CASSLVSGFGQFF
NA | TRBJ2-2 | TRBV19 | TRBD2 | TGTGCCAGTAGTATCCCCCCTAGCGGGGGGTTCACCGGGGAGCTGTTTTTT | CASSIPPSGGFTGELFF
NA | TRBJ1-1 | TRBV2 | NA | TGTGCCACGGGACTTTCGAACACTGAAGCTTTCTTT | CATGLSNTEAFF
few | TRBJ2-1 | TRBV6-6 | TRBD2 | TGTGCCAGCAGAATCGAGACTAGCGGTTACAATGAGCAGTTCTTC | CASRIETSGYNEQFF
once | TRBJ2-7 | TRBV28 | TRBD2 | TGTGCCAGCGGCTTACTAGCGGGAGACCACGAGCAGTACTTC | CASGLLAGDHEQYF
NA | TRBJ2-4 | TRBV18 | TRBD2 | TGTGCCAGCTCACCACTGGGAGTTTCGCGGGAGAAAAACATTCAGTACTTC | CASSPLGVSREKNIQYF
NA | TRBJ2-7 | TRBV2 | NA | TGTGCCAGCAAGTCCTACGAGCAGTACTTC | CASKSYEQYF